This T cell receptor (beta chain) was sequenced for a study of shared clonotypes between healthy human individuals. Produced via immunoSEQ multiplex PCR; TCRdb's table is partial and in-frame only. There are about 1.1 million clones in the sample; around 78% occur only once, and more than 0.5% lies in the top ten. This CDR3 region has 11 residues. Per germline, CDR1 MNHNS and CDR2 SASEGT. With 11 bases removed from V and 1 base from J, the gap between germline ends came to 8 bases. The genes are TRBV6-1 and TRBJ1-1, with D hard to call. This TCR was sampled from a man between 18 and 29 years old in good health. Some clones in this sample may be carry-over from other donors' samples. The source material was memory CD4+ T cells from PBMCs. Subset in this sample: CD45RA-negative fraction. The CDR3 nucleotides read TGTGCCGGATTCCAGAACACTGAAGCTTTCTTT. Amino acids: CAGFQNTEAFF.